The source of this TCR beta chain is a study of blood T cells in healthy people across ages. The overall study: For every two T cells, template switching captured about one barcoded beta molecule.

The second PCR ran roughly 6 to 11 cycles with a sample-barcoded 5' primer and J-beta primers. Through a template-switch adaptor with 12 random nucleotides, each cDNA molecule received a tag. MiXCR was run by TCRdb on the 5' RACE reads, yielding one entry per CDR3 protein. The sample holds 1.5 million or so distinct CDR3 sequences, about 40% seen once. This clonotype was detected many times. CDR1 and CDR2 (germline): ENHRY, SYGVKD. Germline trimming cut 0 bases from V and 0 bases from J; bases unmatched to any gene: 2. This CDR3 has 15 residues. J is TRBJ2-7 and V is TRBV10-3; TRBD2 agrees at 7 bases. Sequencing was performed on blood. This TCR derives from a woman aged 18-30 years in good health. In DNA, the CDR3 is TGTGCCATCAGTGAGTCTGGCGGGAGCTCCTACGAGCAGTACTTC. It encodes CAISESGGSSYEQYF.